This T cell receptor (beta chain) came from a study of blood T cell repertoires in COVID-19. Study-wide context: Samples taken during acute and convalescent COVID-19 were collected in the United States, Italy and Spain. T cells, B-cell-depleted T cells, or PBMCs supplied cDNA or gDNA.

CDR3 size: 17 residues. V shed 0 bases, J shed 4 bases, and the junction held 8 bases outside the gene matches. Germline V gene data show CDR1 as SGHTA and CDR2 as FQGNSA. This clone has a single count. Study processing details: Counts of nucleated cells, estimated from reference gene primer amplification, were obtained. Data came from immunoSEQ multiplex PCR; TCRdb stores just in-frame clones and leaves some out. That table is the source of V, J and clone size, and D and trimming were worked out from the DNA. The repertoire holds roughly 150,000 clones, with about 80% as singletons. J is TRBJ2-5 and V is TRBV7-2; 10 nucleotides align to TRBD2. This clonotype was obtained from a man in his 70s with active or convalescent COVID-19. The sample was peripheral blood. For the CDR3, the DNA is TGTGCCAGCAGCTTAGCACGGTGGACTAGCGGCGGAGAGACCCAGTACTTC. Its translation is CASSLARWTSGGETQYF.